This T cell receptor (beta chain) was recovered during a study of blood T cell repertoires in COVID-19. The overall study: There were acute and convalescent COVID-19 samples, and they came from the United States, Italy and Spain.

Sequenced by immunoSEQ multiplex PCR; TCRdb stores in-frame clones only, minus some. The table shows approximately 90,000 clones, with 90% occurring only once. V was cut by 0 bases and J by 0 bases, with 11 bases left in between. The CDR3 runs 16 residues. CDR1 is MGHRA and CDR2 is YSYEKL in the germline V gene. The clonotype originates from a man aged 60 to 69 with acute or convalescent COVID-19. This chain joins TRBV4-1 and TRBJ1-1, with D possibly matching TRBD1 (5 bases). Source material: peripheral blood. CDR3 nucleotides: TGCGCCAGCAGCCAAGACGACCGACAGATGAACACTGAAGCTTTCTTT. As protein: CASSQDDRQMNTEAFF.